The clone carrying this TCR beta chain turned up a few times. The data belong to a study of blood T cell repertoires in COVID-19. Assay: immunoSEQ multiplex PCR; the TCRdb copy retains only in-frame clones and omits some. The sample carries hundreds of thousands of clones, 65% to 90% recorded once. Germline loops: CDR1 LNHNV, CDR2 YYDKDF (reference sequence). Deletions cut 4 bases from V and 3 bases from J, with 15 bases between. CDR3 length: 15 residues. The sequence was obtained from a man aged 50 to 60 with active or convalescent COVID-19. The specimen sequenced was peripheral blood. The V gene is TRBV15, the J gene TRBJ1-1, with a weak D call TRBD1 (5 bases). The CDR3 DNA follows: TGTGCCACCAGCACCGCAGGGTTAGGGGACACTGAAGCTTTCTTT. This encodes CATSTAGLGDTEAFF.